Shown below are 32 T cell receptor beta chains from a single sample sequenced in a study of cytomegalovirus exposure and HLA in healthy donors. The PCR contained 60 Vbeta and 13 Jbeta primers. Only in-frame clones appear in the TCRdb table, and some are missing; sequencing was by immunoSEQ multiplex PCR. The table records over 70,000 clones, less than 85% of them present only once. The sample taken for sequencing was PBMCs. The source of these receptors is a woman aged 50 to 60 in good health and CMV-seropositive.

The CDR3 coding sequence is TGTGCCAGCAGCGTAGGGAGCGGGAGTATTGGCACAGATACGCAGTATTTT. This gives the protein CASSVGSGSIGTDTQYF. This chain uses TRBV9 with TRBJ2-3; 8 nucleotides line up with TRBD2. V shed 0 bases and J 1 base; nucleotides not matched to a gene: 7. CDR3 size: 17 residues. Germline CDR1 reads SGDLS; CDR2 reads YYNGEE.

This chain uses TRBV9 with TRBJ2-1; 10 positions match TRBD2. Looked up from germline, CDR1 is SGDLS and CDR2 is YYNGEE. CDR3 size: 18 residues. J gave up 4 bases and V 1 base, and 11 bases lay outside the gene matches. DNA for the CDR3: TGTGCCAGCAGCGTAAGCGGGGGGGCCGTTATATCTTACAATGAGCAGTTCTTC. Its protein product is CASSVSGGAVISYNEQFF. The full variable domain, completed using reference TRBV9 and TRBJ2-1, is DSGVTQTPKHLITATGQRVTLRCSPRSGDLSVYWYQQSLDQGLQFLIQYYNGEERAKGNILERFSAQQFPDLHSELNLSSLELGDSALYFCASSVSGGAVISYNEQFFGPGTRLTVL.

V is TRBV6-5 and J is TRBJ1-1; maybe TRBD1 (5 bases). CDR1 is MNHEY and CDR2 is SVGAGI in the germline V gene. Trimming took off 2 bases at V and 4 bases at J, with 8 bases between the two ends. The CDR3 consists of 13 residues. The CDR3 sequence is CASSYGAGTEAFF. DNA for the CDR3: TGTGCCAGCAGTTACGGGGCCGGCACTGAAGCTTTCTTT.

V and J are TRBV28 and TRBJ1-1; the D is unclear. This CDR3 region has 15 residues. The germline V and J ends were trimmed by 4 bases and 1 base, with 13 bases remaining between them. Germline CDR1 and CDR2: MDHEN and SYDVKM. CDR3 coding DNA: TGTGCCAGCAGTTCGATTATCGGGGAGAACACTGAAGCTTTCTTT. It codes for CASSSIIGENTEAFF.

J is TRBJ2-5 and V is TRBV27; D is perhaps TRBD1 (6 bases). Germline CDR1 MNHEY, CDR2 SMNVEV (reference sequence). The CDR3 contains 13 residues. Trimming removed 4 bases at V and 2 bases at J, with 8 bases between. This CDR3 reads CASSYTGQETQYF. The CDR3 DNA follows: TGTGCCAGCAGTTATACAGGGCAAGAGACCCAGTACTTC.

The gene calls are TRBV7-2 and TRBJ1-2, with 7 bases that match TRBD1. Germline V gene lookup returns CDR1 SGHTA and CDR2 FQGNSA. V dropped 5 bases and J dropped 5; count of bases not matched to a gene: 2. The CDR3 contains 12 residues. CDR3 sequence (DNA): TGTGCCAGCAGCAAGGGACAGTATGGCTACACCTTC. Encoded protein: CASSKGQYGYTF.

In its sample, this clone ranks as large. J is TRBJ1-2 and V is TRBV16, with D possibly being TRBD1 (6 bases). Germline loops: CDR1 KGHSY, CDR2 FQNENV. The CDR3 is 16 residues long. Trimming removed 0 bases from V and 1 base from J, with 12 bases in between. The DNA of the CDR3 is TGTGCCAGCAGCCAATCCTGGGCAGGGGTTAACTATGGCTACACCTTC. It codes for CASSQSWAGVNYGYTF.

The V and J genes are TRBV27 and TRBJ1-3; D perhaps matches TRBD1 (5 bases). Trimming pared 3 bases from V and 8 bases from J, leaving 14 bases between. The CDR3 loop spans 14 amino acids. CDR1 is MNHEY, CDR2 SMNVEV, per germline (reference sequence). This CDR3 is CASSFSQGLDTIYF. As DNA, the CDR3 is TGTGCCAGCAGTTTTAGCCAGGGTTTAGACACCATATATTTT.

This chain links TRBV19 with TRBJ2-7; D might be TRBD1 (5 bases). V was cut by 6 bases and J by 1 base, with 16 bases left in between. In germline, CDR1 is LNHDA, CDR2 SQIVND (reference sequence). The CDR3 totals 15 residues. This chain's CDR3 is CASSPVSRASYEQYF. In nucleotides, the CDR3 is TGTGCCAGTAGCCCTGTCTCCAGGGCGTCCTACGAGCAGTACTTC.

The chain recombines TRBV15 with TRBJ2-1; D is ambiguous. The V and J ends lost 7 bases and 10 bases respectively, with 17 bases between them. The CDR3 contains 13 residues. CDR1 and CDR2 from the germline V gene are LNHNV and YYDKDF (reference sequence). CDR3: CATTLDRKEEQFF. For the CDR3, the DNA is TGTGCCACCACCCTAGACCGAAAGGAAGAGCAGTTCTTC.

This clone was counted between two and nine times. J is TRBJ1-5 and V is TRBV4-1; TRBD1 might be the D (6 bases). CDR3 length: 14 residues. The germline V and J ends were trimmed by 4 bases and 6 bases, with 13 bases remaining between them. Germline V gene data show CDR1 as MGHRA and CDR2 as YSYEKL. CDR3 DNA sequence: TGCGCCAGCAGCCTAGGGGGGACTAGTCAGCCCCAGCATTTT. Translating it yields CASSLGGTSQPQHF.

CDR3 bases: TGCGCCAGCGGTCTGGACGGACAGTCCATCTTCAATGAGCAGTTCTTC. This translates into CASGLDGQSIFNEQFF. The rearrangement uses TRBV5-1 and TRBJ2-1; D perhaps matches TRBD1 (6 bases). This CDR3 region has 16 residues. CDR1 and CDR2 (germline): SGHRS, YFSETQ. Trimming left V 7 bases short and J 6 bases short, with 23 bases between.

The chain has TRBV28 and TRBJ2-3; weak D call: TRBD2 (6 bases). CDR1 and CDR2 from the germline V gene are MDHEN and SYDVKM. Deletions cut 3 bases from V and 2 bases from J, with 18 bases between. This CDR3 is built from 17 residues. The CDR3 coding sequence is TGTGCCAGCAGTTTTTCTGGGGGGAGGCAGGTCACAGATACGCAGTATTTT. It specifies CASSFSGGRQVTDTQYF.

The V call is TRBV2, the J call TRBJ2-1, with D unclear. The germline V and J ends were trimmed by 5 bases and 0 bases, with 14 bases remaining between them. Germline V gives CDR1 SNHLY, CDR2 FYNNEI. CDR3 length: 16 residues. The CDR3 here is CASSFNSLSSYNEQFF. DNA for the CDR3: TGTGCCAGCAGTTTTAACAGCTTGAGCTCCTACAATGAGCAGTTCTTC.

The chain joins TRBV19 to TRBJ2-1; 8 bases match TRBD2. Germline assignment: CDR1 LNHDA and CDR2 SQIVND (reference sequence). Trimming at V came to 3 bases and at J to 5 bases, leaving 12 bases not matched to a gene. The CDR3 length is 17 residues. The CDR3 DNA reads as TGTGCCAGTAGTATCTGGTCGCGGCTAGCGGGTAACAATGAGCAGTTCTTC. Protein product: CASSIWSRLAGNNEQFF.

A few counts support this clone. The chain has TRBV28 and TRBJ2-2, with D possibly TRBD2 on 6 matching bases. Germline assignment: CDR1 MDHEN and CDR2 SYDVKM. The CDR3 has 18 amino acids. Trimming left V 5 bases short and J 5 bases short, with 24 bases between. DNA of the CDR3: TGTGCCAGCAGTACGGCGGGGCATCTGGGCGCGGGGACCGGGGAGCTGTTTTTT. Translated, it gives CASSTAGHLGAGTGELFF. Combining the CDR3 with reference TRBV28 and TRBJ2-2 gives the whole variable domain DVKVTQSSRYLVKRTGEKVFLECVQDMDHENMFWYRQDPGLGLRLIYFSYDVKMKEKGDIPEGYSVSREKKERFSLILESASTNQTSMYLCASSTAGHLGAGTGELFFGEGSRLTVL.

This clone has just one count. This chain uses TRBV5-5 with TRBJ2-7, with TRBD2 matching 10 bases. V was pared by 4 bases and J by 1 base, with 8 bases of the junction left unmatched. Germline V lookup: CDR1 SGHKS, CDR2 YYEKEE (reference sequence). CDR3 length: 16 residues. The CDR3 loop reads CASSQILAGESYEQYF. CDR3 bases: TGTGCCAGCAGCCAGATTCTAGCGGGGGAATCCTACGAGCAGTACTTC.

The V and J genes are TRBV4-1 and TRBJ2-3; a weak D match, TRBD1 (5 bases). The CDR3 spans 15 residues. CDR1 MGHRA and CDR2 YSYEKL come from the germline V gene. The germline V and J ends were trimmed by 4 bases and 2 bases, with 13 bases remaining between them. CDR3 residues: CASSPGQIDTDTQYF. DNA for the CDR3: TGCGCCAGCAGCCCAGGACAAATTGACACAGATACGCAGTATTTT.

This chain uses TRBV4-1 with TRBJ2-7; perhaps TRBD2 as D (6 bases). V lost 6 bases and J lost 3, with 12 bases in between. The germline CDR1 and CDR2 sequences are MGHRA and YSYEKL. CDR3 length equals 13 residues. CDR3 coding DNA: TGCGCCAGCAGACAGGAAGCGGGCTACGAGCAGTACTTC. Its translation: CASRQEAGYEQYF.

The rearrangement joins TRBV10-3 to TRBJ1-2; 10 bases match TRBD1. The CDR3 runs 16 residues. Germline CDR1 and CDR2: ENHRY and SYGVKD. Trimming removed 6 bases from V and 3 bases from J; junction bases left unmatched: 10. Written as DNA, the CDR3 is TGTGCCATCAGGGCCGGGACAGGGGTGGGAGACTATGGCTACACCTTC. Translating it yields CAIRAGTGVGDYGYTF.

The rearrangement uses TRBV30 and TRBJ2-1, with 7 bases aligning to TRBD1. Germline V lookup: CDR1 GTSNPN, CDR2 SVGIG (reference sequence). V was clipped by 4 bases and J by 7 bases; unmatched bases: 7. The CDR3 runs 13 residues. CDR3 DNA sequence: TGTGCCTGGACCAACAGGGGTAGGAATGAGCAGTTCTTC. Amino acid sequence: CAWTNRGRNEQFF. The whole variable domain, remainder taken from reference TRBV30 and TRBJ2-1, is SQTIHQWPATLVQPVGSPLSLECTVEGTSNPNLYWYRQAAGRGLQLLFYSVGIGQISSEVPQNLSASRPQDRQFILSSKKLLLSDSGFYLCAWTNRGRNEQFFGPGTRLTVL.

DNA for the CDR3: TGTGCCAGCAGCTCGGGAGGGAATGAGCAGTTCTTC. Residues: CASSSGGNEQFF. The chain links TRBV5-4 to TRBJ2-1, with TRBD2 matching 8 bases. This CDR3 is built from 12 residues. From germline, CDR1 is SGHNT and CDR2 YYREEE (reference sequence). After removal of 3 bases from V and 7 bases from J, the junction contained 0 bases not matched to a gene.

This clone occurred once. CDR3 DNA sequence: TGTGCCAGTAGTAACGCTCAGGGAGGCGCCTACAATGAGCAGTTCTTC. It specifies CASSNAQGGAYNEQFF. The chain combines TRBV19 with TRBJ2-1; D might be TRBD2 (6 bases). CDR1 and CDR2 from the germline V gene are LNHDA and SQIVND (reference sequence). V gave up 4 bases and J gave up 2 bases, with 15 bases separating them. The CDR3 sequence is 16 residues long.

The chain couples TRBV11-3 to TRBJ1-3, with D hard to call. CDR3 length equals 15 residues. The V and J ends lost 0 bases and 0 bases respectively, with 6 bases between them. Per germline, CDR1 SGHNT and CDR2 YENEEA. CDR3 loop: CASSLDHGSGNTIYF. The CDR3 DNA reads TGTGCCAGCAGCTTAGATCACGGCTCTGGAAACACCATATATTTT.

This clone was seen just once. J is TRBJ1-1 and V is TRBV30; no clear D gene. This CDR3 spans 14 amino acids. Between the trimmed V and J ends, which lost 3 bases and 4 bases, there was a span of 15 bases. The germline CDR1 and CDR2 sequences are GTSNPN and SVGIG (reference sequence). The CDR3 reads CAWRREEMSTEAFF. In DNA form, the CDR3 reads TGTGCCTGGAGAAGAGAGGAAATGAGCACTGAAGCTTTCTTT.

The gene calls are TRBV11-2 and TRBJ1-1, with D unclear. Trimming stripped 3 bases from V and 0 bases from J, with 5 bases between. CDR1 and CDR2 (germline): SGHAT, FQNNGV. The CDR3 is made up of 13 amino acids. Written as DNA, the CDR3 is TGTGCCAGCAGCTTTTTAATGAACACTGAAGCTTTCTTT. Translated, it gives CASSFLMNTEAFF.

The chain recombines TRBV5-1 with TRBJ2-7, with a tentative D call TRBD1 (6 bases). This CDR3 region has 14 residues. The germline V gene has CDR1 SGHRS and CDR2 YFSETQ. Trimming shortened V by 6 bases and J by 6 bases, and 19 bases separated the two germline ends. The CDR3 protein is CASTSGQSPSEQYF. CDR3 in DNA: TGCGCCAGCACCTCCGGACAGTCTCCCTCCGAGCAGTACTTC.

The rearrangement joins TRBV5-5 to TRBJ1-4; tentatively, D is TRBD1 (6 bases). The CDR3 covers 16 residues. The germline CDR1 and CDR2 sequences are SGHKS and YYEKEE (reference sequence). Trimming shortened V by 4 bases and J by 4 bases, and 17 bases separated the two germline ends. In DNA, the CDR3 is TGTGCCAGCAGCGACAACAGGGTGGCCCTTAATGAAAAACTGTTTTTT. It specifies CASSDNRVALNEKLFF.

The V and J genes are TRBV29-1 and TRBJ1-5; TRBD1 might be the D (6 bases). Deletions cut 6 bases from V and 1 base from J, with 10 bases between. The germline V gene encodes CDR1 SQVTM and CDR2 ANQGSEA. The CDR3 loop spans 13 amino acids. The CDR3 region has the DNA TGCAGCGTCTTGGACAGAAGCAATCAGCCCCAGCATTTT. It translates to CSVLDRSNQPQHF.

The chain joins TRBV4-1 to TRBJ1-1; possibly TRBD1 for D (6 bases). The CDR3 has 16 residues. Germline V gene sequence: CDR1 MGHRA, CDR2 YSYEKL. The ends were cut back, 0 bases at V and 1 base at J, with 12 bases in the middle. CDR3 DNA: TGCGCCAGCAGCCAAGAGCGGGGGCTTACGAACACTGAAGCTTTCTTT. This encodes CASSQERGLTNTEAFF.

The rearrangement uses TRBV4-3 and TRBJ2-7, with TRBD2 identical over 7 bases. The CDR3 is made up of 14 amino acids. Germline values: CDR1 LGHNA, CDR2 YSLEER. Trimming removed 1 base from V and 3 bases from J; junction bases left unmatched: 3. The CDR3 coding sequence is TGCGCCAGCAGCCAAGGGGAGGGGCGCTACGAGCAGTACTTC. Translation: CASSQGEGRYEQYF.

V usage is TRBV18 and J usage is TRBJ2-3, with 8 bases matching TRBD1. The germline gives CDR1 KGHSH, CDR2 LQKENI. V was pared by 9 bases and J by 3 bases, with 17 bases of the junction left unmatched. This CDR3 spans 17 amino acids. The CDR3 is CASPTGSDRDRTDTQYF. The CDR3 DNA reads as TGTGCCAGTCCCACAGGGTCGGACAGGGACCGAACAGATACGCAGTATTTT. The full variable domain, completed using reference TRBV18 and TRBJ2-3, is NAGVMQNPRHLVRRRGQEARLRCSPMKGHSHVYWYRQLPEEGLKFMVYLQKENIIDESGMPKERFSAEFPKEGPSILRIQQVVRGDSAAYFCASPTGSDRDRTDTQYFGPGTRLTVL.